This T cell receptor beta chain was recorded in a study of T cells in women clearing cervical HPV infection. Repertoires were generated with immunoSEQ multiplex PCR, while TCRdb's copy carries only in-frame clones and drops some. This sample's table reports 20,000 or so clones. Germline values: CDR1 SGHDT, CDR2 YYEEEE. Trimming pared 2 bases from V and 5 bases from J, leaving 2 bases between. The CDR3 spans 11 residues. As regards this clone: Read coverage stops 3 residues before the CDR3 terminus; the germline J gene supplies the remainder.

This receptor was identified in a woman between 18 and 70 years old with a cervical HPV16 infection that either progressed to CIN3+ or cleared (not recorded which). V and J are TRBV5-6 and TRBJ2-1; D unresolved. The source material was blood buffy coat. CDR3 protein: CASSFNNEQFF. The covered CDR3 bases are TGTGCCAGCAGCTTCAACAATGAG.